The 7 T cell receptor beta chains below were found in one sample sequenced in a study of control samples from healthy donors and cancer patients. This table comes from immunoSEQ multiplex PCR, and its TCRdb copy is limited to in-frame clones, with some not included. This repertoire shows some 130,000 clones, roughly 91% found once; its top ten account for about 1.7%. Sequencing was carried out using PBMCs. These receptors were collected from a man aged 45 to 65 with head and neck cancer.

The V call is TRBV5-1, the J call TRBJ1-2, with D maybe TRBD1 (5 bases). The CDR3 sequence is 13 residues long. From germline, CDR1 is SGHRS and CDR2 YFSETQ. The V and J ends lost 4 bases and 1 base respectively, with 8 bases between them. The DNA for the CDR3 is TGCGCCAGCAGCGCGACAGTTAACTATGGCTACACCTTC. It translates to CASSATVNYGYTF.

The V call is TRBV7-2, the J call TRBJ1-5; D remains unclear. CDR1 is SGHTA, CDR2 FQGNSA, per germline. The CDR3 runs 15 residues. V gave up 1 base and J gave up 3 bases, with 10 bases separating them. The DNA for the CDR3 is TGTGCCAGCAGCTTAGACGGCCCGACCAATCAGCCCCAGCATTTT. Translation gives CASSLDGPTNQPQHF.

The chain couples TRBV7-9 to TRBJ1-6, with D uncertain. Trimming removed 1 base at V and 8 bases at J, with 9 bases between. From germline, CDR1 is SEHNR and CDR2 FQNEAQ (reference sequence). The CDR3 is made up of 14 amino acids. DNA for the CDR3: TGTGCCAGCAGCTTAGGACCGATGGATTCACCCCTCCACTTT. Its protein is CASSLGPMDSPLHF. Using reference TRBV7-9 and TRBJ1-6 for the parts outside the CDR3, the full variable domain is DTGVSQNPRHKITKRGQNVTFRCDPISEHNRLYWYRQTLGQGPEFLTYFQNEAQLEKSRLLSDRFSAERPKGSFSTLEIQRTEQGDSAMYLCASSLGPMDSPLHFGNGTRLTVT.

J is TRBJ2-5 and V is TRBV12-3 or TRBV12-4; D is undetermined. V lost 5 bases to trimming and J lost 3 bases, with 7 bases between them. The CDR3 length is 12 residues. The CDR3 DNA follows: TGTGCCAGCAGTCTGCGTGAAGAGACCCAGTACTTC. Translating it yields CASSLREETQYF.

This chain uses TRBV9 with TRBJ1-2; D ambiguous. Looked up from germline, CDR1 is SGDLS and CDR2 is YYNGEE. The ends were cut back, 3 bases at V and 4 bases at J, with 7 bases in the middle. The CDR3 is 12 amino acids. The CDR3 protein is CASSATGYGYTF. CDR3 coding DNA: TGTGCCAGCAGCGCGACTGGCTATGGCTACACCTTC.

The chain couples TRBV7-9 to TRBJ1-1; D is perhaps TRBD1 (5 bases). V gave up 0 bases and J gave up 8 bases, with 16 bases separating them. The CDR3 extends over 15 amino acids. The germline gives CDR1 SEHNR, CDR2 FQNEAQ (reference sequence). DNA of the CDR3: TGTGCCAGCAGCTTAGCCCCGAGCCGGGGGAGGGAAGCTTTCTTT. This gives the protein CASSLAPSRGREAFF. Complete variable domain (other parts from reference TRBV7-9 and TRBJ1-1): DTGVSQNPRHKITKRGQNVTFRCDPISEHNRLYWYRQTLGQGPEFLTYFQNEAQLEKSRLLSDRFSAERPKGSFSTLEIQRTEQGDSAMYLCASSLAPSRGREAFFGQGTRLTVV.

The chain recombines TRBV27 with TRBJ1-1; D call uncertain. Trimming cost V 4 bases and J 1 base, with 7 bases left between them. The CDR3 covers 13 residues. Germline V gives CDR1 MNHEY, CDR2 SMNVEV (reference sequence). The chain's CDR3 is CASSSRTNTEAFF. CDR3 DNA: TGTGCCAGCAGTTCTCGTACGAACACTGAAGCTTTCTTT.